The 9 T cell receptor beta chains below all came from one sample that was sequenced in a study of cytomegalovirus exposure and HLA in healthy donors. In the PCR, 60 Vbeta and 13 Jbeta primers were used. Data came from immunoSEQ multiplex PCR; TCRdb stores just in-frame clones and leaves some out. The table records about 140,000 clones, around 83% of them present only once. The sample taken for sequencing was PBMCs. Receptors originate from a man aged 35-49 years in good health and CMV-seropositive.

The chain has TRBV6-5 and TRBJ1-1, with D possibly matching TRBD1 (6 bases). Trimming shortened V by 2 bases and J by 5 bases, and 9 bases separated the two germline ends. From germline, CDR1 is MNHEY and CDR2 SVGAGI. The CDR3 length is 13 residues. DNA of the CDR3: TGTGCCAGCAGTTACCTCCAGGGGACTGAAGCTTTCTTT. This translates into CASSYLQGTEAFF.

The CDR3 sequence: CASSPGGDTGELFF. Written as DNA, the CDR3 is TGTGCCAGCAGCCCAGGGGGCGATACCGGGGAGCTGTTTTTT. This rearrangement joins TRBV9 to TRBJ2-2; 8 bases map to TRBD1. The germline CDR1 and CDR2 sequences are SGDLS and YYNGEE. This CDR3 is 14 amino acids long. V dropped 4 bases and J dropped 5; count of bases not matched to a gene: 4.

A few counts support this clone. The chain is built from TRBV6-5 and TRBJ1-5, with 7 bases lining up with TRBD1. CDR1 and CDR2 from the germline V gene are MNHEY and SVGAGI. This CDR3 is 15 amino acids long. Trimming cost V 3 bases and J 7 bases; bases outside gene matches: 9. The CDR3 bases are TGTGCCAGCAGTTATCTCCTCAGGGGGAAGCAGCCCCAGCATTTT. Its protein product is CASSYLLRGKQPQHF.

This chain uses TRBV5-6 with TRBJ2-5; 7 bases align to TRBD2. The CDR3 sequence is 14 residues long. J was trimmed by 5 bases and V by 2 bases; bases with no gene match: 6. Germline assignment: CDR1 SGHDT and CDR2 YYEEEE. CDR3 sequence: CASSFSGTTETQYF. CDR3 nucleotides: TGTGCCAGCAGCTTCTCGGGGACTACGGAGACCCAGTACTTC.

The chain couples TRBV7-3 to TRBJ2-1, with a tentative D call TRBD1 (5 bases). Germline assignment: CDR1 SGHTA and CDR2 FQGTGA. This CDR3 has 16 amino acids. The V end lost 3 bases, the J end lost 2 bases, and 14 bases lay between the germline ends. The CDR3 protein is CASSFSGLRAYNEQFF. In nucleotides, the CDR3 is TGTGCCAGCAGCTTCTCAGGGTTACGAGCCTACAATGAGCAGTTCTTC.

V gene TRBV6-1 combines with J gene TRBJ1-3, with TRBD1 matching over 7 bases. The CDR3 consists of 16 residues. V trimming: 2 bases; J trimming: 4 bases; junction bases outside the gene matches: 8. Looked up from germline, CDR1 is MNHNS and CDR2 is SASEGT. This CDR3 is CASSELYRDRGNTIYF. In DNA form, the CDR3 reads TGTGCCAGCAGTGAACTCTACCGGGACAGAGGAAACACCATATATTTT.

This chain joins TRBV7-3 and TRBJ2-3; weak D call: TRBD2 (6 bases). V was clipped by 3 bases and J by 4 bases, with 14 bases between them. There are 15 residues in the CDR3. The germline CDR1 and CDR2 sequences are SGHTA and FQGTGA. The CDR3 region has the DNA TGTGCCAGCAGCTTGATCGGGGCGGGGTCAGATACGCAGTATTTT. Protein product: CASSLIGAGSDTQYF.

The V gene is TRBV30, the J gene TRBJ1-2; D unresolved. The ends were cut back, 0 bases at V and 5 bases at J, with 7 bases in the middle. The CDR3 is 12 amino acids. Germline loops: CDR1 GTSNPN, CDR2 SVGIG (reference sequence). CDR3 nucleotides: TGTGCCTGGAGTGTCCCCGGGTATGGCTACACCTTC. Its protein product is CAWSVPGYGYTF.

V gene TRBV2 combines with J gene TRBJ1-1; D unresolved. The length of the CDR3 is 11 residues. The V and J ends lost 4 bases and 10 bases respectively, with 10 bases between them. Germline V gene lookup returns CDR1 SNHLY and CDR2 FYNNEI. CDR3 loop: CASSVQCGAFF. The CDR3 DNA reads TGTGCCAGCAGTGTGCAGTGTGGAGCTTTCTTT.